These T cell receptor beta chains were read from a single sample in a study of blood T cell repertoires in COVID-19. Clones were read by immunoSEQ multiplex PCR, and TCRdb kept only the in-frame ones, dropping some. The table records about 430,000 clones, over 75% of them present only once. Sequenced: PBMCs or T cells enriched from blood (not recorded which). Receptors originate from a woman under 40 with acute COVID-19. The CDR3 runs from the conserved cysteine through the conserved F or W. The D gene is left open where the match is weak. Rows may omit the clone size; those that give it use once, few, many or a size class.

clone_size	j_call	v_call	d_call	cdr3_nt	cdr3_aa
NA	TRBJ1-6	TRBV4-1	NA	TGCGCCAGCAGCCAAGGTAGTCAGGGGTTTTCACCCCTCCACTTT	CASSQGSQGFSPLHF
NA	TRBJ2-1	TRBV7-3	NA	TGTGCCAGCAGCTCCCTACACAGGGCGCCCTACAATGAGCAGTTCTTC	CASSSLHRAPYNEQFF
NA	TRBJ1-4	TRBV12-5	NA	TGTGCTAGTGGTATTGCAGGGTCGAATGAAAAACTGTTTTTT	CASGIAGSNEKLFF
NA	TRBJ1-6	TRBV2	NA	TGTGCCAGCAGTGAATGGTTATCTGGTTTGGCTTCACCCCTCCACTTT	CASSEWLSGLASPLHF
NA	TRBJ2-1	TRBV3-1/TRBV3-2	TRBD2	TGTGCCAGCAGCTCGCAGCGGGGGGTTAATGAGCAGTTCTTC	CASSSQRGVNEQFF
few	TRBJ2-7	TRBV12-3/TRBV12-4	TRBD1	TGTGCCAGCAGTCAGGGGGCCTACGAGCAGTACTTC	CASSQGAYEQYF
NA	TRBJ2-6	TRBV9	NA	TGTGCCAGCAGCATACCGGGACACCTCTCTGGGGCCAACGTCCTGACTTTC	CASSIPGHLSGANVLTF
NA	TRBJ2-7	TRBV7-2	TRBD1	TGTGCCAGCAGCTTGATGACAGGGAAAGCCTACGAGCAGTACTTC	CASSLMTGKAYEQYF
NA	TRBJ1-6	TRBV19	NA	TGTGCCAGTAGTTCTTCAGGGTACAATTCACCCCTCCACTTT	CASSSSGYNSPLHF
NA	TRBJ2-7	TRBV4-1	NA	TGCGCCAGCAGCCAAGAAGGAGGGGTAGCAGGCTACGAGCAGTACTTC	CASSQEGGVAGYEQYF
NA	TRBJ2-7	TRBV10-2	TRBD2	TGCGCCAGCAGTGAGTTCGGGGGGAACACCTACGAGCAGTACTTC	CASSEFGGNTYEQYF
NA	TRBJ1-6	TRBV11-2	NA	TGTGCCAGCAGCTTAGAGGGGCGGGGGGCCCAAAGCTCCTATAATTCACCCCTCCACTTT	CASSLEGRGAQSSYNSPLHF
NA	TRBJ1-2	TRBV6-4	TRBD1	TGTGCCAGCAGTCGGGACAGGGGACAGTCGGGCTATGGCTACACCTTC	CASSRDRGQSGYGYTF
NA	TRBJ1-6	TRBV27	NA	TGTGCCAGCAGTTTCATAGGGGCCGAGCTCCACTTT	CASSFIGAELHF
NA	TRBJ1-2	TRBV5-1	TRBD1	TGCGCCAGCAGCTTCGAGACAGGGAGAGGTTATGGCTACACCTTC	CASSFETGRGYGYTF
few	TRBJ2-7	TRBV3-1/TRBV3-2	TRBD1	TGTGCCAGCAGCCAAACTTCCTTCTTGACAGGGGCACACGAGCAGTACTTC	CASSQTSFLTGAHEQYF
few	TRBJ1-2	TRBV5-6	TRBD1	TGTGCCAGCAGCGTACAGGGGGCGGGTGGCTACACCTTC	CASSVQGAGGYTF
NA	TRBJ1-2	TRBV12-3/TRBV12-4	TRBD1	TGTGCCAGCAGTTTGGGGACAGGGCAGGGCTACACCTTC	CASSLGTGQGYTF
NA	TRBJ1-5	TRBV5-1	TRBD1	TGCGCCAGCAGCCCGGGACAGAAGAATCAGCCCCAGCATTTT	CASSPGQKNQPQHF
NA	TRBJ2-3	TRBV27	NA	TGTGCCAGCAGTTTACGACAGGCTAGCACAGATACGCAGTATTTT	CASSLRQASTDTQYF
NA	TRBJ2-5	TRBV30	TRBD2	TGTGCCTGGAGCTCAGGACTAGCGGGGTCCTTAGAGACCCAGTACTTC	CAWSSGLAGSLETQYF
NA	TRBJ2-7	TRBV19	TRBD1	TGTGCCAGTAGTTCTCCCACCCGACAGGGGACTTACGAGCAGTACTTC	CASSSPTRQGTYEQYF
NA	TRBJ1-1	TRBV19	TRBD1	TGTGCCAGTAGTCAGGGGGCAAACACTGAAGCTTTCTTT	CASSQGANTEAFF
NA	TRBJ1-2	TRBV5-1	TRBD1	TGCGCCAGCAGCGGGGACAGGGAAGGGGATATCGGAGGCTACACCTTC	CASSGDREGDIGGYTF
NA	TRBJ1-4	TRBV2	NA	TGTGCCAGCAGTGAGGCGGGGCTCGGTGAAAAACTGTTTTTT	CASSEAGLGEKLFF
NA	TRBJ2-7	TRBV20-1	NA	TGCAGTGCTAGTGAGGGGGGGGTTAGCTCCTACGAGCAGTACTTC	CSASEGGVSSYEQYF
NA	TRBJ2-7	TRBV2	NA	TGTGCCAGCAGTGACGGCGGCTACGAGCAGTACTTC	CASSDGGYEQYF
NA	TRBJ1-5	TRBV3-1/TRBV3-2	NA	TGTGCCAGCAGCCAAGTCGTCAGCAATCAGCCCCAGCATTTT	CASSQVVSNQPQHF
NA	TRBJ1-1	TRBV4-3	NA	TGCGCCAGCAGCCAAGATGGTCTAGGGGTTACTGAAGCTTTCTTT	CASSQDGLGVTEAFF
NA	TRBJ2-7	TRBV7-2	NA	TGTGCCAGCAGCTTAGTGGGCCCACGAAATCAGGAGCAGTACTTC	CASSLVGPRNQEQYF
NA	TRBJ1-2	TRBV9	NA	TGTGCCAGCAGCTCGGGAGACAAGGCCCCTATTACCTATGGCTACACCTTC	CASSSGDKAPITYGYTF
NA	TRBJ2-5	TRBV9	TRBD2	TGTGCCAGCAGCGTTTTAGCGGGGGGCCCAGTTACCGCGACCCAGTACTTC	CASSVLAGGPVTATQYF
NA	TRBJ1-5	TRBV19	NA	TGTGCCAGTAGTATAGTGGGGGGGATAGGGCGTGATCAGCCCCAGCATTTT	CASSIVGGIGRDQPQHF
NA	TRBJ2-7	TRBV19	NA	TGTGCCAGTAGACTGAGCTCCTACGAGCAGTACTTC	CASRLSSYEQYF
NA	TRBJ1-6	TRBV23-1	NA	TGCGCCAGCACCCTCATGAGTTCACCCCTCCACTTT	CASTLMSSPLHF